These 5 T cell receptor beta chains originate from one sample sequenced in a study of siplizumab effects on memory and regulatory T cells. Profiling relied on immunoSEQ multiplex PCR, and the TCRdb table lists in-frame clones only, not all of them. The profile shows just under 20,000 clones, 44% of them singletons. Their recognized antigens are unknown. The mixed lymphocyte reaction cells were held in coculture (37°C) for more than 5 days. The sample comprised CFSE-low (dividing) CD4+ T cells sorted from an allogeneic mixed lymphocyte reaction. These receptors came from a human donor in good health; the cells came from an allogeneic mixed lymphocyte reaction. Some clones in this sample may be carry-over from other donors' samples.

The chain has TRBV7-8 and TRBJ2-1; no clear D. The CDR3 runs 13 residues. Trimming pared 3 bases from V and 4 bases from J, leaving 7 bases between. CDR1 SGHVS and CDR2 FQNEAQ come from the germline V gene. The CDR3 reads CASSFVQYNEQFF. CDR3 nucleotide sequence: TGTGCCAGCAGCTTCGTACAGTACAATGAGCAGTTCTTC.

The chain combines TRBV6-5 with TRBJ2-3, with unresolved D. V was trimmed by 5 bases and J by 5 bases, leaving 14 bases between them. Germline V lookup: CDR1 MNHEY, CDR2 SVGAGI. This CDR3 has 14 amino acids. Here the CDR3 DNA reads TGTGCCAGCAGTGACCCGGGCTCCTTAGATACGCAGTATTTT. It translates to CASSDPGSLDTQYF.

This clone was detected many times. The chain uses TRBV6-5 and TRBJ2-7; D not resolved. CDR1 MNHEY and CDR2 SVGAGI come from the germline V gene. V was pared by 7 bases and J by 7 bases, with 11 bases between. This CDR3 spans 11 amino acids. The DNA for the CDR3 is TGTGCCAGCAAAAATGTGGGTGAGCAGTACTTC. Its translation is CASKNVGEQYF.

This clone has just a few counts. The genes are TRBV18 and TRBJ1-1; TRBD1 might be the D (5 bases). This CDR3 is 16 amino acids long. V shed 6 bases and J shed 0 bases, with 17 bases lying between them. Germline loops: CDR1 KGHSH, CDR2 LQKENI. CDR3 DNA sequence: TGTGCCAGCTCTTCTTATGAGACAGCTCTGAACACTGAAGCTTTCTTT. Amino acids: CASSSYETALNTEAFF.

The chain uses TRBV2 and TRBJ2-7; no definite D call. Germline assignment: CDR1 SNHLY and CDR2 FYNNEI. CDR3 length equals 14 residues. Trimming stripped 6 bases from V and 0 bases from J, with 12 bases between. CDR3 residues: CASSSASFSYEQYF. CDR3 sequence (DNA): TGTGCCAGCAGCTCAGCGTCCTTCTCCTACGAGCAGTACTTC.